The clone carrying this T cell receptor (beta chain) has just a few counts. In germline, CDR1 is SSHAT, CDR2 FNYEAQ (reference sequence). The V and J ends lost 3 bases and 11 bases respectively, with 17 bases between them. The CDR3 sequence is 14 residues long. The data originate from a study of blood T cells in healthy people across ages. Primed by a sample-barcoded 5' primer and a J-beta primer mix, a second PCR proceeded for about 7 to 12 cycles. TCRdb called the 5' RACE reads again in MiXCR, with one record for every CDR3 protein. The table shows about 570,000 distinct CDR3 sequences, with approximately 27% occurring only once.

The receptor comes from a woman between 65 and 79 years old in good health. The rearrangement uses TRBV7-7 and TRBJ2-1; D may be TRBD1 (6 bases). Source material: blood. Here the CDR3 reads CASSFGDLTGKQFF. The CDR3, as DNA: TGTGCCAGCAGCTTTGGAGACCTGACAGGCAAGCAGTTCTTC. The full variable domain, with the rest looked up from reference TRBV7-7 and TRBJ2-1, is GAGVSQSPRYKVTKRGQDVTLRCDPISSHATLYWYQQALGQGPEFLTYFNYEAQPDKSGLPSDRFSAERPEGSISTLTIQRTEQRDSAMYRCASSFGDLTGKQFFGPGTRLTVL.